This TCR beta chain was profiled in a study of cytomegalovirus exposure and HLA in healthy donors. The germline V and J ends were trimmed by 2 bases and 12 bases, with 14 bases remaining between them. CDR1 is DFQATT and CDR2 is SNEGSKA in the germline V gene (reference sequence). The CDR3 runs 11 residues. Repertoires were generated with immunoSEQ multiplex PCR, while TCRdb's copy carries only in-frame clones and drops some. Among more than 250,000 clones listed, approximately 86% were seen once. Comments on this clone: Its target is not known.

Findings and limits, study-wide: Some TCR beta chains (roughly 160 of them) were listed as cytomegalovirus-associated. In the roughly 120 validation repertoires, approximately 94% of cluster scores exceeded 0, per a later analysis.

This TCR was sampled from a woman in her thirties in good health and CMV-seropositive. Material: PBMCs. The gene calls are TRBV20-1 and TRBJ2-7; D possibly corresponds to TRBD1 (5 bases). This chain's CDR3 is CSARSQGKPYF. The CDR3 DNA is TGCAGTGCTAGATCCCAGGGAAAACCGTACTTC.